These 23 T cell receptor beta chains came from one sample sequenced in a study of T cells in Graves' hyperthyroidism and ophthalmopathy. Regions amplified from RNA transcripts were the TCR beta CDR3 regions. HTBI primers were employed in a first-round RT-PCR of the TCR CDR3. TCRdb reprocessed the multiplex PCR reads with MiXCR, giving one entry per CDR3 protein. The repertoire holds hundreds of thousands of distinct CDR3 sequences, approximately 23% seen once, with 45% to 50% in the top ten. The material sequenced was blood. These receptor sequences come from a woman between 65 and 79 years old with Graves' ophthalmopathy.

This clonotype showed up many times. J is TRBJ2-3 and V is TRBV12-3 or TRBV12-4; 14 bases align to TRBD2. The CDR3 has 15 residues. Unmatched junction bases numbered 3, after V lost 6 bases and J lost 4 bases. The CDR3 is CASRPGLAGADTQYF. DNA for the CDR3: TGTGCCAGCAGGCCGGGACTAGCGGGAGCAGATACGCAGTATTTT.

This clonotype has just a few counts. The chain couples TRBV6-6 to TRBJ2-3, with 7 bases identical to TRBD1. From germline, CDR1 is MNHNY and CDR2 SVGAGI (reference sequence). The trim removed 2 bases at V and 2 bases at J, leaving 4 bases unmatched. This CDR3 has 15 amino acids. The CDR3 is CASSYRQGTTDTQYF. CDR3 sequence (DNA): TGTGCCAGCAGTTACCGACAGGGAACCACAGATACGCAGTATTTT.

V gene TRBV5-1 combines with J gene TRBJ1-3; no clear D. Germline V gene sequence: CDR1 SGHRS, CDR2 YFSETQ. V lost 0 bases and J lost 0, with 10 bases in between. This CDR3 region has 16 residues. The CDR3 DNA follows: TGCGCCAGCAGCTTGGATGGGGTCCACTCTGGAAACACCATATATTTT. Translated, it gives CASSLDGVHSGNTIYF.

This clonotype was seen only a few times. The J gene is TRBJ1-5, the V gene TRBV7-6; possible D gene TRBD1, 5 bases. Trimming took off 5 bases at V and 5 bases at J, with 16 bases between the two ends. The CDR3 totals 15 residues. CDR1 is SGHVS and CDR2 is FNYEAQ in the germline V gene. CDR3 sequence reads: CASSRQRGFDQPQHF. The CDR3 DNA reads TGTGCCAGCAGCCGACAGCGGGGGTTCGATCAGCCCCAGCATTTT.

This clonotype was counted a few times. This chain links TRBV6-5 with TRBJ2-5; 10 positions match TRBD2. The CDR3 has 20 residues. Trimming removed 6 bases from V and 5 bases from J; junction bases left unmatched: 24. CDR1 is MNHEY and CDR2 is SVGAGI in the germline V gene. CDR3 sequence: CASSFSTGPKREGFRETQYF. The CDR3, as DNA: TGTGCCAGCAGCTTCTCGACAGGGCCGAAGCGGGAGGGGTTTCGGGAGACCCAGTACTTC.

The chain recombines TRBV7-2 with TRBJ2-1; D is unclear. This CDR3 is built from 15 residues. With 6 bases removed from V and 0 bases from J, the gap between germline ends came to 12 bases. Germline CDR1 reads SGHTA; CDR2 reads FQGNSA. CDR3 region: CASRPTPFSYNEQFF. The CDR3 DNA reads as TGTGCCAGCAGGCCCACACCGTTCTCCTACAATGAGCAGTTCTTC.

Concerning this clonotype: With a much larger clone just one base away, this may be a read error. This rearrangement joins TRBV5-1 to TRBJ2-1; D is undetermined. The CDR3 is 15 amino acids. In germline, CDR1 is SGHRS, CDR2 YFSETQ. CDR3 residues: CASSFQWASYNGQFF. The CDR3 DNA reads TGCGCCAGCAGCTTCCAGTGGGCCTCCTACAATGGGCAGTTCTTC.

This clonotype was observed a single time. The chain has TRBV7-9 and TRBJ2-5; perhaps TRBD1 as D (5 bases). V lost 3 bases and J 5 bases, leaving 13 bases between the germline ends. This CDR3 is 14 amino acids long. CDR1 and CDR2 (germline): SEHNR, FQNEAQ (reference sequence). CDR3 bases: TGTGCCAGCAGCTTCAGGGCAGTGGTGGAGACCCAGTACTTC. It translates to CASSFRAVVETQYF.

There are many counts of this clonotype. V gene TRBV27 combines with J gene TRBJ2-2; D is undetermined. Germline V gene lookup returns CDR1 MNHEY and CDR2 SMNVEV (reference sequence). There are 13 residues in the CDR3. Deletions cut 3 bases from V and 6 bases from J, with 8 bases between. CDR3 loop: CASSLLSPGELFF. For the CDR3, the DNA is TGTGCCAGCAGTTTGCTTAGCCCCGGGGAGCTGTTTTTT.

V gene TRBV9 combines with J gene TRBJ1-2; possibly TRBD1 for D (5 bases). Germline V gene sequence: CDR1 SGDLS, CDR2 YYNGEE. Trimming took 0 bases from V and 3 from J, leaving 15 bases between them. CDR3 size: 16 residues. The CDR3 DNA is TGTGCCAGCAGCGTAGGAATAGGGGCTCTTGACTATGGCTACACCTTC. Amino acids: CASSVGIGALDYGYTF.

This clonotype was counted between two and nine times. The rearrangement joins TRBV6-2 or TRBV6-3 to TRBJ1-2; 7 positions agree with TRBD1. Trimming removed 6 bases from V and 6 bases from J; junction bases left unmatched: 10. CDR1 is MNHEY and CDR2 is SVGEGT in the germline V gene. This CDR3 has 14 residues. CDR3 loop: CASRSSGTEDGYTF. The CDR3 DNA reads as TGTGCCAGCAGAAGCTCCGGGACAGAAGATGGCTACACCTTC.

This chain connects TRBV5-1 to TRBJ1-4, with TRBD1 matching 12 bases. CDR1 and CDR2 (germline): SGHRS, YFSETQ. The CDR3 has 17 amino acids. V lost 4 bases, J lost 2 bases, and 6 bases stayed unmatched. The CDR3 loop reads CASSKGQGATTNEKLFF. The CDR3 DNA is TGCGCCAGCAGCAAGGGACAGGGGGCTACGACTAATGAAAAACTGTTTTTT. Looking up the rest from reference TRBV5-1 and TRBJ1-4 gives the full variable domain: KAGVTQTPRYLIKTRGQQVTLSCSPISGHRSVSWYQQTPGQGLQFLFEYFSETQRNKGNFPGRFSGRQFSNSRSEMNVSTLELGDSALYLCASSKGQGATTNEKLFFGSGTQLSVL.

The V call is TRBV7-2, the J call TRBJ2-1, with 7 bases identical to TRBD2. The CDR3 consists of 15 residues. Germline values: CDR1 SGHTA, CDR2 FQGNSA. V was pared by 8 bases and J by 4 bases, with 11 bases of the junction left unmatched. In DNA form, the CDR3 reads TGTGCCAGCGGGGGATCTAGCGGCTCTTACAATGAGCAGTTCTTC. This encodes CASGGSSGSYNEQFF.

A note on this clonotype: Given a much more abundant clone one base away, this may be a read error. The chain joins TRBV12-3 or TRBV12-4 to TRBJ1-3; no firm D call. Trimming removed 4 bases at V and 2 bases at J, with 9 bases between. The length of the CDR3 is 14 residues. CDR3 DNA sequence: TGTGCCAGCAGTTCAATGCACACTGGAAACACCATATATTTT. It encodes CASSSMHTGNTIYF.

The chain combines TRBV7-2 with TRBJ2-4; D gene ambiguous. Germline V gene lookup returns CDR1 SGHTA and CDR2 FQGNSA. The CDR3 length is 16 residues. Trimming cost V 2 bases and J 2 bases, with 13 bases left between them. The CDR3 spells CASSLQPEIPKNIQYF. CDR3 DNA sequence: TGTGCCAGCAGCTTACAACCCGAAATACCCAAAAACATTCAGTACTTC.

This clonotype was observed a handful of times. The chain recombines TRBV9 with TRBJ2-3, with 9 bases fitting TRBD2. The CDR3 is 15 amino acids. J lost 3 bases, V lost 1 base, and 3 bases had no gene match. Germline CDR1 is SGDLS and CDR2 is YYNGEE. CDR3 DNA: TGTGCCAGCAGCGTAAGTCTAGCGGGAACAGATACGCAGTATTTT. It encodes CASSVSLAGTDTQYF.

The CDR3 loop is CASSEGVTTGELFF. The CDR3 DNA is TGTGCCAGTAGTGAAGGAGTAACCACCGGGGAGCTGTTTTTT. V usage is TRBV19 and J usage is TRBJ2-2; no clear D. CDR3 length equals 14 residues. CDR1 is LNHDA and CDR2 is SQIVND in the germline V gene (reference sequence). V lost 5 bases and J 4 bases, leaving 11 bases between the germline ends. Together with reference TRBV19 and TRBJ2-2, the CDR3 gives the full variable domain: DGGITQSPKYLFRKEGQNVTLSCEQNLNHDAMYWYRQDPGQGLRLIYYSQIVNDFQKGDIAEGYSVSREKKESFPLTVTSAQKNPTAFYLCASSEGVTTGELFFGEGSRLTVL.

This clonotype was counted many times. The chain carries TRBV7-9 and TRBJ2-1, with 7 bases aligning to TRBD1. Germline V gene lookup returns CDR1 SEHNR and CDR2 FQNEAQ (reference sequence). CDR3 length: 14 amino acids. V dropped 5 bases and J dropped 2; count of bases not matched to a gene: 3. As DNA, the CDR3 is TGTGCCAGCAGCCCCGGGACAGCCTACAATGAGCAGTTCTTC. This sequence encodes CASSPGTAYNEQFF.

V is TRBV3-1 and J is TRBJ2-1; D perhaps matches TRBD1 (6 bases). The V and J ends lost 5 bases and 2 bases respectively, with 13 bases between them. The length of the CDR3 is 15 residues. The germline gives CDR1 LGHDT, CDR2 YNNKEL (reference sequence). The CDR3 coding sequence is TGTGCCAGCAGCTCGCGGACAGCTACCTACAATGAGCAGTTCTTC. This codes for CASSSRTATYNEQFF.

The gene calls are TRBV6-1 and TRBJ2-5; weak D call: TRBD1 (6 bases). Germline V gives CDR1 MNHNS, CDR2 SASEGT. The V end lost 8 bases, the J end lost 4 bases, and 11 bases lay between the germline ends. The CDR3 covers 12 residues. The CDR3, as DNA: TGTGCCAGCTCCCGGGACATAGAGACCCAGTACTTC. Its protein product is CASSRDIETQYF.

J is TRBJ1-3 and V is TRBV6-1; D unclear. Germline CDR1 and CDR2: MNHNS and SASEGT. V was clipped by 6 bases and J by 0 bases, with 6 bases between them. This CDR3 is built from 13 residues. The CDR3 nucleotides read TGTGCCAGCAGGGAAAACTCTGGAAACACCATATATTTT. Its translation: CASRENSGNTIYF.

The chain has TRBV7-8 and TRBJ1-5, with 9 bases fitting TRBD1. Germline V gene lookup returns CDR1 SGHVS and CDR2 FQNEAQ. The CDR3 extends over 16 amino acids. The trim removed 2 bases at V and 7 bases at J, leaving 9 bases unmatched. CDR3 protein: CASSLLGTGTGQPQHF. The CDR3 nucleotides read TGTGCCAGCAGCTTATTAGGGACAGGGACGGGGCAGCCCCAGCATTTT.

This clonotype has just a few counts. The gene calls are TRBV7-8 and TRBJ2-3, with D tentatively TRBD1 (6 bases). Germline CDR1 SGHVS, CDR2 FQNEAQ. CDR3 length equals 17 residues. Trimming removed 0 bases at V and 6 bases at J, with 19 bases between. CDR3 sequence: CASSLAWGQLVRDTQYF. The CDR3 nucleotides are TGTGCCAGCAGCTTAGCCTGGGGGCAGCTAGTGAGGGATACGCAGTATTTT. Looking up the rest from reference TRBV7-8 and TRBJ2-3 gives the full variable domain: GAGVSQSPRYKVAKRGQDVALRCDPISGHVSLFWYQQALGQGPEFLTYFQNEAQLDKSGLPSDRFFAERPEGSVSTLKIQRTQQEDSAVYLCASSLAWGQLVRDTQYFGPGTRLTVL.